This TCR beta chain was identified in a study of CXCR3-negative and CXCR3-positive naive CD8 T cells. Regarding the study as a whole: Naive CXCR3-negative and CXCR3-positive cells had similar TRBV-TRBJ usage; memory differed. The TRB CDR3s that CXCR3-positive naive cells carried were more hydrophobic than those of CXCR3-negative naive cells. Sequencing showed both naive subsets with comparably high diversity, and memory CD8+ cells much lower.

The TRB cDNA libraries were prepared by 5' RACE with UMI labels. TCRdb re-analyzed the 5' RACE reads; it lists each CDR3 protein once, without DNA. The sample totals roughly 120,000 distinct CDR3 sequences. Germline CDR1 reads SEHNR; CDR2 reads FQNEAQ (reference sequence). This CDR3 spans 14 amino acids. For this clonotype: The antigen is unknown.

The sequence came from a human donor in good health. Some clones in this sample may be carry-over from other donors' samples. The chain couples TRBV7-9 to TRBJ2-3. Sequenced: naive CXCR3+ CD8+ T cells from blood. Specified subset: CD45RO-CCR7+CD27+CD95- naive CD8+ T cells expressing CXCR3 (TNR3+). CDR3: CGSSLAVLTDTQYF.